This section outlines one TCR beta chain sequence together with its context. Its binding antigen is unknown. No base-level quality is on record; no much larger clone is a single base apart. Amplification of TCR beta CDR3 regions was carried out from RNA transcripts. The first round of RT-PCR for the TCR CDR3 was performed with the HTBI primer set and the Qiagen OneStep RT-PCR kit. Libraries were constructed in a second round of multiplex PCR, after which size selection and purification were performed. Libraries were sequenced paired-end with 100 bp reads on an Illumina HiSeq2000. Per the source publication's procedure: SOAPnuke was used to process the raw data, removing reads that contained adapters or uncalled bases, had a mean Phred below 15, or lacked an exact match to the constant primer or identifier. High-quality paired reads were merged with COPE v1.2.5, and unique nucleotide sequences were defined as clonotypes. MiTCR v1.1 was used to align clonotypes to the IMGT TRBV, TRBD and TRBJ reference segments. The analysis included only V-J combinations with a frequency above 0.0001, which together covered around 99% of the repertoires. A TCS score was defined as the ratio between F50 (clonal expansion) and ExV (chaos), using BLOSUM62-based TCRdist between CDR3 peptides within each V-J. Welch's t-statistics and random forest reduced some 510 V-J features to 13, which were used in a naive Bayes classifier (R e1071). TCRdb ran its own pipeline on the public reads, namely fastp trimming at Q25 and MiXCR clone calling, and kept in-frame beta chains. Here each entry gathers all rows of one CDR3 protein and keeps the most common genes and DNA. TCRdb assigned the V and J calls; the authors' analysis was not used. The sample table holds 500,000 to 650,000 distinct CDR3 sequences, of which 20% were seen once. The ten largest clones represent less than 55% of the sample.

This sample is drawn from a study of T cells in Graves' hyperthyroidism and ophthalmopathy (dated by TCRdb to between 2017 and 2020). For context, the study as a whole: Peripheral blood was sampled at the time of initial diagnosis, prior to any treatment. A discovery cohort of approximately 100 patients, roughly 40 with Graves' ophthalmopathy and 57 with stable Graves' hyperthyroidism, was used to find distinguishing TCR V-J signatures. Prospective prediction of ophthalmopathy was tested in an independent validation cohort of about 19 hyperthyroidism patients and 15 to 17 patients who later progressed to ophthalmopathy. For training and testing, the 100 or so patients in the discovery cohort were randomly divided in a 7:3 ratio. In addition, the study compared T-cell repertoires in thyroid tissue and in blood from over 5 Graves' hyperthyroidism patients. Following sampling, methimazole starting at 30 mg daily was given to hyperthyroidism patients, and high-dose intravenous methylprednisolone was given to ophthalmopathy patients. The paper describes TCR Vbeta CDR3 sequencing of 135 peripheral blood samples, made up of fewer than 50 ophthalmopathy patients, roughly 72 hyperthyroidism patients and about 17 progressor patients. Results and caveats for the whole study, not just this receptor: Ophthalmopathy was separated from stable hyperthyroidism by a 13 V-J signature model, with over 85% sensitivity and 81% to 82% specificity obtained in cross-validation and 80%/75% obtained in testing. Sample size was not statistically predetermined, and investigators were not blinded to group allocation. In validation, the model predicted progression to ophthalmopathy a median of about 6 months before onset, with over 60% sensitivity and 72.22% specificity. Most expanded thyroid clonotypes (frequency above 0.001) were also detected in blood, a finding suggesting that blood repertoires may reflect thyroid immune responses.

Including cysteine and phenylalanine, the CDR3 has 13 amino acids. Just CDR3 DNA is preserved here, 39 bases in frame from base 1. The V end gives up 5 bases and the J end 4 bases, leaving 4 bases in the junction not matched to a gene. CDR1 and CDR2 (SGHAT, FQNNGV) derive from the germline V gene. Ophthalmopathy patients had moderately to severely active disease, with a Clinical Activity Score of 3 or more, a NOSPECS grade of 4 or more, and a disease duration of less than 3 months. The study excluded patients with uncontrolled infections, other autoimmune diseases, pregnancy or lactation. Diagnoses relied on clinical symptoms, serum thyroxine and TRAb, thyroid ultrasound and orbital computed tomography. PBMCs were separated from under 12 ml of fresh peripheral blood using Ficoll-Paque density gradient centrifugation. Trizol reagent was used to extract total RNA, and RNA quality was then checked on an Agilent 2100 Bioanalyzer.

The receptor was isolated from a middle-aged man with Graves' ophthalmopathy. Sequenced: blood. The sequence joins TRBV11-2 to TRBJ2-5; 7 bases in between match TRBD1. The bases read TGTGCCAGCAGCCCTGGGACAGCAGAGACCCAGTACTTC. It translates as CASSPGTAETQYF.